The sequence of this T cell receptor (beta chain) was determined in a study of blood T cell repertoires in COVID-19. Study details: Both acute and convalescent COVID-19 samples were obtained from the United States, Italy and Spain.

Per the authors' pipeline: Estimates of nucleated cell counts were drawn from the amplification of reference gene primers. Sequencing used immunoSEQ multiplex PCR; TCRdb keeps in-frame clones, though not all of them. V and J calls and clone size are copied from that table; D and trimming were computed from the DNA. The sample contains roughly 64,000 clones, roughly 90% of which appear only once. Germline CDR1 and CDR2: LGHNA and YNFKEQ. The CDR3 totals 14 residues. V was shortened by 0 bases and J by 10 bases, with 10 bases between the two germline ends. The chain combines TRBV4-2 with TRBJ1-6; a weak D match, TRBD1 (5 bases). Sequencing input: peripheral blood. The receptor was isolated from a woman over 75 with active COVID-19. CDR3: CASSQDRVRSPLHF. Written as DNA, the CDR3 is TGTGCCAGCAGCCAAGACAGGGTCCGCTCACCCCTCCACTTT.